This T cell receptor (beta chain) was recorded in a study of identical twins. General study points: Shared out-of-frame alpha sequences (those common to twins) showed excess low generation probability. Models underestimated TCR alpha sharing (out-of-frame) in monozygotic twins. Beta clonotypes that were abundant in cord blood contained fewer insertions, a pattern absent from memory repertoires.

Regarding this clonotype: Its antigen remains unidentified.

The CDR3 runs 18 residues. Germline CDR1 SGHVS, CDR2 FNYEAQ. The germline V and J ends were trimmed by 1 base and 1 base, with 14 bases remaining between them. TCRdb called the 5' RACE reads again in MiXCR, with one record for every CDR3 protein. The table has 400,000 to 500,000 distinct CDR3 sequences, 14% seen once. The sample also formed part of further work on yellow fever vaccine responses in identical twins. That report adds: Convergence reportedly seemed to mark part of the twins' vaccine T cell response, with personalization marking the rest.

The rearrangement links TRBV7-6 to TRBJ2-6, with a weak D call TRBD1 (5 bases). Sequenced: CD4+ T cells sorted from blood. The TCR was taken from a woman under 30 in good health. The CDR3 loop is CASSLGTGSHSGANVLTF. CDR3 nucleotides: TGTGCCAGCAGCTTAGGTACAGGTTCCCATTCTGGGGCCAACGTCCTGACTTTC.